This T cell receptor (beta chain) was obtained from a study of blood T cell repertoires in COVID-19. About the study: The United States, Italy and Spain were the sources of the acute and convalescent COVID-19 samples.

Cohort allocation depended upon clinical history that participants reported. Clones were sequenced by immunoSEQ multiplex PCR, and TCRdb holds only the in-frame ones, with some missing. Of roughly 200,000 clones in the sample, 80% to 90% were seen once. Losses at the gene ends were 4 bases for V and 5 bases for J; bases not matched to a gene: 10. The CDR3 spans 16 residues. Germline CDR1 and CDR2: SGHNT and YYREEE (reference sequence). The chain joins TRBV5-4 to TRBJ2-1; 9 nucleotides align to TRBD1. Material: PBMCs or T cells enriched from blood (not recorded which). The sequence was obtained from a woman aged 40 to 55 with acute COVID-19. DNA of the CDR3: TGTGCCAGCAGCAGCTGGGACAGGGCGTTTGACAATGAGCAGTTCTTC. It codes for CASSSWDRAFDNEQFF.